The source of this TCR beta chain is a study of vaccination and CD4 T cells after COVID-19. CDR3 length equals 14 residues. From germline, CDR1 is DFQATT and CDR2 SNEGSKA (reference sequence). V dropped 3 bases and J dropped 7 bases, with 13 bases sitting between them. The Oncomine TCR Beta short-read assay sequenced DNA from cultured CD4+ T cells. Someone extracted genomic DNA from cultured CD4+ T cells. TCRdb recomputed calls from the PCR reads with MiXCR, one row per CDR3 protein. The table lists a few thousand distinct CDR3 sequences, about three fifths of them singletons. This clonotype was detected a few times. Its antigen is currently unknown. Treatment meaning: roughly 10-day PBMC culture with coronavirus spike peptide pools or control peptides (ViraFEST assay). Researchers collected the unexposed donor's CD4+ T cells before the COVID-19 pandemic (2011-2018).

The V gene is TRBV20-1, the J gene TRBJ1-6, with D perhaps matching TRBD1 (6 bases). The sample comprised CD4+ T cells from blood, cultured in vitro. The clonotype was recovered from a human donor in good health. CDR3: CSASEGTRNSPLHF. CDR3 nucleotide sequence: TGCAGTGCTAGTGAAGGGACACGAAATTCACCCCTCCACTTT.